These 26 T cell receptor beta chains came from one sample sequenced in a study of shared clonotypes between healthy human individuals. Clones were read by immunoSEQ multiplex PCR, and TCRdb kept only the in-frame ones, dropping some. The repertoire holds some 1 million clones, more than 65% seen once, with about 1.5% in the top ten. Sequenced input: memory CD4+ T cells sorted from blood. Documented subset: CD45RA-negative fraction. The receptors were sampled from a young man in good health.

The J gene is TRBJ1-1, the V gene TRBV28; TRBD1 aligns across 7 bases. V lost 5 bases, J lost 5 bases, and 8 bases stayed unmatched. Germline values: CDR1 MDHEN, CDR2 SYDVKM. The CDR3 has 14 amino acids. The CDR3 DNA sequence: TGTGCCAGCAGTGCTAGAGGGGGCCGTACTGAAGCTTTCTTT. As protein: CASSARGGRTEAFF.

The rearrangement joins TRBV9 to TRBJ2-3, with no clear D. This CDR3 region has 14 residues. V lost 3 bases and J 0 bases, leaving 8 bases between the germline ends. Germline V gene sequence: CDR1 SGDLS, CDR2 YYNGEE. The DNA for the CDR3 is TGTGCCAGCAGCGAGTGGCGTAGCACAGATACGCAGTATTTT. Amino acids: CASSEWRSTDTQYF.

The chain carries TRBV5-8 and TRBJ1-2; 7 bases are a match to TRBD1. Trimming at V came to 3 bases and at J to 7 bases, leaving 9 bases not matched to a gene. The CDR3 extends over 14 amino acids. Germline V gives CDR1 SGHTS, CDR2 YDEGEE. The CDR3 sequence is CASSWTGFNLGYTF. The CDR3 DNA follows: TGTGCCAGCAGCTGGACAGGCTTTAACCTTGGCTACACCTTC.

The rearrangement joins TRBV5-5 to TRBJ1-2; TRBD1 matches at 8 bases. The CDR3 is 15 residues long. The J segment lost 4 bases and the V segment lost 0 bases, leaving 5 bases of the junction unmatched. The germline gives CDR1 SGHKS, CDR2 YYEKEE (reference sequence). DNA for the CDR3: TGTGCCAGCAGCTTGGCGGCAGGGGGCAGCTATGGCTACACCTTC. Its translation: CASSLAAGGSYGYTF.

The V gene is TRBV12-5, the J gene TRBJ2-2; 12 nucleotides align to TRBD2. In germline, CDR1 is LGHNT, CDR2 FRNRAP. V lost 5 bases to trimming and J lost 7 bases; unmatched junction nucleotides: 2. This CDR3 comprises 14 residues. CDR3 DNA: TGTGCTAGTGGTACTAGCGGGGGGAGCGGGGAGCTGTTTTTT. Encoded protein: CASGTSGGSGELFF.

CDR3 protein: CASTGPSGGEQFF. The CDR3 DNA reads as TGTGCCAGCACCGGCCCCTCGGGAGGGGAGCAGTTCTTC. V and J are TRBV6-4 and TRBJ2-1; 8 bases fit TRBD2. This CDR3 comprises 13 residues. V dropped 7 bases and J dropped 10; count of bases not matched to a gene: 9. From germline, CDR1 is MRHNA and CDR2 SNTAGT.

The chain links TRBV29-1 to TRBJ2-2; 11 bases are shared with TRBD1. The trim removed 6 bases at V and 5 bases at J, leaving 5 bases unmatched. The CDR3 length is 14 residues. Germline CDR1 is SQVTM and CDR2 is ANQGSEA. The CDR3 protein is CSVGTGGGTGELFF. For the CDR3, the DNA is TGCAGCGTCGGGACAGGGGGAGGAACCGGGGAGCTGTTTTTT.

This clone came up once. This chain uses TRBV19 with TRBJ2-7, with D tentatively TRBD2 (6 bases). The length of the CDR3 is 16 residues. Germline-derived CDR1 and CDR2 are LNHDA and SQIVND (reference sequence). Trimming removed 5 bases at V and 1 base at J, with 18 bases between. The CDR3 region has the DNA TGTGCCAGTAGTCGCCAGATATGGGGGGAATCCTACGAGCAGTACTTC. Its translation: CASSRQIWGESYEQYF.

To note about this clone: With only one base between it and a far larger clone, this is likely a read error. Other nucleotide sequences from this sample produce the same CDR3. This rearrangement joins TRBV18 to TRBJ1-5; the D gene is possibly TRBD1 (5 bases). Trimming stripped 2 bases from V and 2 bases from J, with 10 bases between. CDR3 length: 15 amino acids. Per the germline V gene, CDR1 is KGHSH and CDR2 is LQKENI. The CDR3 sequence is CASSPDRGGNQPQHF. CDR3 sequence (DNA): TGTGCCAGCTCACCAGACAGAGGGGGCAATCAGCCCCAGCATTTT.

The chain combines TRBV11-2 with TRBJ1-5, with D hard to call. The CDR3 spans 14 residues. Germline assignment: CDR1 SGHAT and CDR2 FQNNGV. The V and J ends lost 4 bases and 6 bases respectively, with 13 bases between them. The CDR3 DNA sequence: TGTGCCAGCAGCTCCGGGATCGAGGGTCAGCCCCAGCATTTT. This encodes CASSSGIEGQPQHF.

The V gene is TRBV18, the J gene TRBJ2-5; D gene unclear. Germline V CDR1 and CDR2: KGHSH, LQKENI. V was clipped by 3 bases and J by 7 bases, with 9 bases between them. This CDR3 has 12 amino acids. CDR3 in DNA: TGTGCCAGCTCACCCACGGCCTCGACCCAGTACTTC. Translated, it gives CASSPTASTQYF. The variable domain in full, completed from reference TRBV18 and TRBJ2-5, reads NAGVMQNPRHLVRRRGQEARLRCSPMKGHSHVYWYRQLPEEGLKFMVYLQKENIIDESGMPKERFSAEFPKEGPSILRIQQVVRGDSAAYFCASSPTASTQYFGPGTRLLVL.

This chain joins TRBV7-9 and TRBJ1-6; no clear D. The CDR3 length is 13 residues. Between the trimmed V and J ends, which lost 6 bases and 7 bases, there was a span of 10 bases. Per germline, CDR1 SEHNR and CDR2 FQNEAQ (reference sequence). CDR3 sequence reads: CASSQEGNSPLHF. The CDR3 bases are TGTGCCAGCAGTCAAGAAGGGAATTCACCCCTCCACTTT.

This clone was counted a few times. One junction end does not reproduce the germline sequence, and a read error may be involved. This chain links TRBV29-1 with TRBJ1-1; D possibly corresponds to TRBD1 (6 bases). This CDR3 region has 11 residues. Germline V gene data show CDR1 as SQVTM and CDR2 as ANQGSEA. CDR3 amino acids: CSPWRDTEAFF. CDR3 DNA sequence: TGCAGCCCTTGGCGGGACACCGAAGCTTTCTTT.

This sequence joins TRBV6-1 and TRBJ2-3; D unclear. This CDR3 has 14 residues. Looked up from germline, CDR1 is MNHNS and CDR2 is SASEGT. The ends were cut back, 4 bases at V and 2 bases at J, with 10 bases in the middle. The CDR3 spells CASSVLQLTDTQYF. As DNA, the CDR3 is TGTGCCAGCAGTGTGCTGCAGCTCACAGATACGCAGTATTTT.

This clone appeared once. This may stem from a read error, because a much larger clone lies one nucleotide away. The identical CDR3 is also encoded by other nucleotide sequences in the sample. The chain joins TRBV11-3 to TRBJ1-1, with no clear D. Trimming shortened V by 1 base and J by 1 base, and 4 bases separated the two germline ends. There are 13 residues in the CDR3. Germline assignment: CDR1 SGHNT and CDR2 YENEEA. The DNA of the CDR3 is TGTGCCAGCAGCTTAGTAGGGAACACTGAAGCTTTCTTT. It is translated as CASSLVGNTEAFF. Supplemented by reference TRBV11-3 and TRBJ1-1, the full variable domain reads EAGVVQSPRYKIIEKKQPVAFWCNPISGHNTLYWYLQNLGQGPELLIRYENEEAVDDSQLPKDRFSAERLKGVDSTLKIQPAELGDSAVYLCASSLVGNTEAFFGQGTRLTVV.

This sequence joins TRBV2 and TRBJ2-7; TRBD1 might be the D (6 bases). Germline V gene data show CDR1 as SNHLY and CDR2 as FYNNEI. V lost 7 bases and J lost 2, with 18 bases in between. This CDR3 is built from 15 residues. The CDR3 here is CASTLRGTRTYEQYF. CDR3 sequence (DNA): TGTGCCAGCACCTTACGAGGGACACGTACCTACGAGCAGTACTTC. Together with reference TRBV2 and TRBJ2-7, the CDR3 gives the full variable domain: EPEVTQTPSHQVTQMGQEVILRCVPISNHLYFYWYRQILGQKVEFLVSFYNNEISEKSEIFDDQFSVERPDGSNFTLKIRSTKLEDSAMYFCASTLRGTRTYEQYFGPGTRLTVT.

The chain uses TRBV9 and TRBJ1-4; unclear D gene. The CDR3 length is 13 residues. The germline V and J ends were trimmed by 4 bases and 7 bases, with 11 bases remaining between them. Germline V gene data show CDR1 as SGDLS and CDR2 as YYNGEE. The CDR3 loop is CASSPTGSEKLFF. CDR3 bases: TGTGCCAGCAGCCCCACGGGAAGTGAAAAACTGTTTTTT.

This clone was detected once. The gene calls are TRBV7-2 and TRBJ2-3, with 10 bases identical to TRBD2. This CDR3 region has 14 residues. With 5 bases clipped from V and 8 bases from J, the junction kept 7 bases outside the gene matches. Germline V gene lookup returns CDR1 SGHTA and CDR2 FQGNSA. This CDR3 is CASSPSSGSSTQYF. CDR3 in DNA: TGTGCCAGCAGCCCCTCTAGCGGGAGCAGTACGCAGTATTTT.

This chain connects TRBV4-1 to TRBJ2-3; 13 bases match TRBD2. Trimming took 4 bases from V and 4 from J; bases not matched to a gene: 5. Per germline, CDR1 MGHRA and CDR2 YSYEKL. The CDR3 runs to 16 residues. The CDR3 DNA is TGCGCCAGCAGCCCTGGACTAGCGGGAGTTGCAGATACGCAGTATTTT. Translated, it gives CASSPGLAGVADTQYF.

The V gene is TRBV6-1, the J gene TRBJ2-6; a possible D gene is TRBD2 (5 bases). V lost 0 bases and J lost 2, with 5 bases in between. Germline V gene lookup returns CDR1 MNHNS and CDR2 SASEGT. This CDR3 contains 15 residues. In nucleotides, the CDR3 is TGTGCCAGCAGTGAAGCGAGGGCTGGGGCCAACGTCCTGACTTTC. The encoded protein is CASSEARAGANVLTF.

The chain has TRBV30 and TRBJ2-6; D possibly corresponds to TRBD1 (6 bases). The CDR3 has 12 residues. Trimming left V 8 bases short and J 4 bases short, with 9 bases between. Germline V CDR1 and CDR2: GTSNPN, SVGIG (reference sequence). The CDR3 DNA follows: TGTGCCAGGGGGACCGGGGCCAACGTCCTGACTTTC. Encoded protein: CARGTGANVLTF.

A note on this clone: The same CDR3 can be traced to other DNA sequences in this sample. This sequence joins TRBV5-1 and TRBJ2-7, with a tentative D call TRBD1 (6 bases). Germline CDR1 is SGHRS and CDR2 is YFSETQ. The V end was cut by 0 bases, the J end by 5 bases, with 9 bases between. The CDR3 consists of 13 residues. CDR3 in amino acids: CASSLGYRDEQYF. In DNA form, the CDR3 reads TGCGCCAGCAGCTTGGGCTACAGGGACGAGCAGTACTTC.

The chain carries TRBV5-1 and TRBJ1-4; 7 positions agree with TRBD1. Trimming at V came to 4 bases and at J to 5 bases, leaving 8 bases not matched to a gene. The CDR3 totals 15 residues. In germline, CDR1 is SGHRS, CDR2 YFSETQ. The CDR3 spells CASSAKGAVNEKLFF. CDR3 in DNA: TGCGCCAGCAGCGCTAAGGGGGCCGTAAATGAAAAACTGTTTTTT.

The rearrangement joins TRBV18 to TRBJ1-5; D remains unclear. The germline V gene encodes CDR1 KGHSH and CDR2 LQKENI. Trimming took off 3 bases at V and 6 bases at J, with 9 bases between the two ends. The CDR3 spans 13 residues. CDR3 nucleotides: TGTGCCAGCTCACCGGAGGCCGGTCAGCCCCAGCATTTT. It is translated as CASSPEAGQPQHF.

The chain recombines TRBV27 with TRBJ1-2; D is perhaps TRBD1 (5 bases). The germline V and J ends were trimmed by 1 base and 4 bases, with 13 bases remaining between them. The CDR3 is made up of 15 amino acids. The germline V gene has CDR1 MNHEY and CDR2 SMNVEV (reference sequence). Written as DNA, the CDR3 is TGTGCCAGCAGTTTATGGTCCGGGGCCCCCTATGGCTACACCTTC. Its protein product is CASSLWSGAPYGYTF.

V is TRBV5-1 and J is TRBJ1-2, with TRBD1 as a possible D gene (6 bases). Trimming took off 3 bases at V and 8 bases at J, with 20 bases between the two ends. Per the germline V gene, CDR1 is SGHRS and CDR2 is YFSETQ. The CDR3 sequence is 15 residues long. The CDR3 protein is CASSSQGQGSEGYTF. The CDR3 DNA reads as TGCGCCAGCAGCTCACAGGGTCAAGGATCGGAAGGCTACACCTTC. Full variable domain (remainder filled in from reference TRBV5-1 and TRBJ1-2): KAGVTQTPRYLIKTRGQQVTLSCSPISGHRSVSWYQQTPGQGLQFLFEYFSETQRNKGNFPGRFSGRQFSNSRSEMNVSTLELGDSALYLCASSSQGQGSEGYTFGSGTRLTVV.